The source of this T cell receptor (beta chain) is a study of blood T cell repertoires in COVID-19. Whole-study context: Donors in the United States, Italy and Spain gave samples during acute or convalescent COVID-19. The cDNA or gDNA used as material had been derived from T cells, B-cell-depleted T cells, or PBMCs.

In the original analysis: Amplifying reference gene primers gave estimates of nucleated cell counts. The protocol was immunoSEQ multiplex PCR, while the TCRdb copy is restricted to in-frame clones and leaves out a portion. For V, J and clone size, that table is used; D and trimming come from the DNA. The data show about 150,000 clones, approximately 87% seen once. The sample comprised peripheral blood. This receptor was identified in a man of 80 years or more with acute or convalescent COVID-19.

This CDR3 is CASSLRPGITGELFF. The CDR3 bases are TGTGCCAGTAGTCTCCGCCCAGGGATTACCGGGGAGCTGTTTTTT. This chain joins TRBV19 and TRBJ2-2; a possible D gene is TRBD1 (5 bases). Germline-derived CDR1 and CDR2 are LNHDA and SQIVND (reference sequence). This CDR3 comprises 15 residues. Trimming left V 5 bases short and J 5 bases short, with 15 bases between.